A selection of T cell receptor beta chains follows, all from one sample in a study of CD8 T cells in Susac syndrome. In TCRdb, the immunoSEQ multiplex PCR reads were re-called with MiXCR into one record per CDR3 protein. The data show some 200,000 distinct CDR3 sequences, with about 96% seen just once and roughly 0.09% held by the top ten. Sequenced: CD4+ T cells from PBMCs. The receptors come from a human donor with multiple sclerosis. Both conserved end residues are part of each CDR3. D genes are given only for firm matches.

>TRBJ2-5|TRBD2|TRBV5-1
CASSRELAGVSQYF
>TRBJ2-1|NA|TRBV7-8
CASSLALGLAAYNEQFF
>TRBJ1-1|NA|TRBV20-1
CSARSLNTEAFF
>TRBJ2-7|NA|TRBV20-1
CSASGATRYEQYF
>TRBJ1-5|TRBD1|TRBV20-1
CSASGTGGFNQPQHF
>TRBJ2-1|TRBD2|TRBV12-5
CASGLGAGGPYHEQFF
>TRBJ2-1|NA|TRBV12-3/TRBV12-4
CASTRGDNEQFF
>TRBJ2-1|NA|TRBV24-1
CATSDHTGYEQFF
>TRBJ2-1|NA|TRBV11-2
CASSLAGYNEQFF
>TRBJ1-2|NA|TRBV5-6
CASSYSNGYTF
>TRBJ2-5|NA|TRBV5-4
CASSLAFKRTQETQYF
>TRBJ2-3|TRBD2|TRBV18
CASSPGLAGADTQYF
>TRBJ1-1|NA|TRBV30
CAWSEPGNTEAFF
>TRBJ2-7|NA|TRBV19
CASSSQGTYEQYF
>TRBJ2-5|NA|TRBV20-1
CSARGWETQYF
>TRBJ2-1|NA|TRBV30
CAWTPSYNEQFF
>TRBJ2-1|TRBD1|TRBV20-1
CSARSGQTPPNEQFF
>TRBJ1-2|NA|TRBV20-1
CSARDHQAVNYGYTF
>TRBJ2-2|TRBD2|TRBV19
CASSGLAVNTGELFF
>TRBJ1-1|NA|TRBV30
CAWSGGPVLGTEAFF
>TRBJ1-5|NA|TRBV6-1
CASSEIANQHF
>TRBJ2-1|NA|TRBV20-1
CSARVPGGASYNEQFF
>TRBJ2-4|NA|TRBV2
CASSEQQLAKNIQYF
>TRBJ2-7|NA|TRBV20-1
CSARHSRAYEQYF
>TRBJ1-2|NA|TRBV12-5
CASGLDRVNYGYTF
>TRBJ2-1|NA|TRBV29-1
CSADGLTVNEQFF